This record concerns one T cell receptor beta chain sequence. After isolation, RNA underwent reverse transcription to generate cDNA as the sequencing template. Repertoires were generated with immunoSEQ multiplex PCR, while TCRdb's copy carries only in-frame clones and drops some. The data contain about 190,000 clones, about 60% of them singletons. The sample originates from a study of CD8+ T cells in alopecia areata. J was trimmed by 7 bases and V by 1 base; bases with no gene match: 5. Germline CDR1 LGHNA, CDR2 YNFKEQ. There are 15 residues in the CDR3. Treatment in this sample: oral pan-JAK inhibitor, 5-10 mg twice daily.

This sample comprised CD4+ T cells sorted from blood, obtained at week 4, from a patient treated with tofacitinib. The sequence derives from a human donor with alopecia areata. The rearrangement links TRBV4-2 to TRBJ1-5, with 9 bases that match TRBD1. This CDR3 reads CASSQVGQGLQPQHF. DNA for the CDR3: TGTGCCAGCAGCCAAGTGGGACAGGGTTTACAGCCCCAGCATTTT.